The 19 T cell receptor beta chains in this list originate from one sample, sequenced in a study of blood T cell repertoires in COVID-19. Sequencing used immunoSEQ multiplex PCR; TCRdb keeps in-frame clones, though not all of them. The sample carries about 110,000 clones, about nine tenths recorded once. The specimen was peripheral blood. The receptors stem from a human donor in a cohort sampled during active COVID-19.

The chain recombines TRBV12-3 or TRBV12-4 with TRBJ1-6; a weak D match, TRBD1 (6 bases). V was clipped by 4 bases and J by 10 bases, with 11 bases between them. This CDR3 is built from 13 residues. The chain's CDR3 is CASSSQGKSPLHF. The CDR3, as DNA: TGTGCCAGCAGTTCCCAGGGGAAATCACCCCTCCACTTT.

V is TRBV2 and J is TRBJ1-5; D is uncertain. The CDR3 consists of 15 residues. Germline V lookup: CDR1 SNHLY, CDR2 FYNNEI. V gave up 4 bases and J gave up 2 bases, with 12 bases separating them. CDR3 DNA sequence: TGTGCCAGCAGTGCCCGGGAAAGGGGCAATCAGCCCCAGCATTTT. It codes for CASSARERGNQPQHF.

This clone was detected only once. This chain links TRBV3-1 (or the pseudogene TRBV3-2) with TRBJ1-1, with 8 bases lining up with TRBD1. J lost 11 bases, V lost 4 bases, and 12 bases had no gene match. CDR1 is LGHDT, CDR2 YNNKEL, per germline (reference sequence). The CDR3 contains 14 residues. The CDR3 DNA follows: TGTGCCAGCAGCCCCCCGTCGCAGGGGGCATCGGCTTTCTTT. It is translated as CASSPPSQGASAFF.

V usage is TRBV4-1 and J usage is TRBJ2-7, with 7 nucleotides matching TRBD2. This CDR3 is built from 16 residues. From germline, CDR1 is MGHRA and CDR2 YSYEKL. The V segment lost 4 bases and the J segment 0 bases; nucleotides outside the gene matches: 9. The CDR3 nucleotides are TGCGCCAGCAGCCGGGAGGGGACTACAGGCTCCTACGAGCAGTACTTC. It codes for CASSREGTTGSYEQYF.

This clone was recorded once. This CDR3 reads CASRVTGDSNQPQHF. Written as DNA, the CDR3 is TGTGCCTCGCGGGTGACAGGGGATAGCAATCAGCCCCAGCATTTT. This chain joins TRBV6-5 and TRBJ1-5; 8 bases match TRBD1. Trimming took 11 bases from V and 0 from J; bases not matched to a gene: 9. Germline V CDR1 and CDR2: MNHEY, SVGAGI. The CDR3 totals 15 residues.

This chain joins TRBV23-1 and TRBJ1-5, with no clear D. TRBV23-1 is designated an ORF whose function remains uncertain. V lost 9 bases and J lost 15, with 9 bases in between. The CDR3 spans 8 residues. The CDR3 loop reads CARAPWHF. The DNA of the CDR3 is TGCGCCAGAGCCCCCTGGCATTTT.

The rearrangement links TRBV7-6 to TRBJ2-3; no clear D. V shed 3 bases and J shed 2 bases, with 12 bases lying between them. The CDR3 has 15 residues. Looked up from germline, CDR1 is SGHVS and CDR2 is FNYEAQ. Here the CDR3 reads CASSLTPPVTDTQYF. DNA for the CDR3: TGTGCCAGCAGCTTGACACCTCCGGTCACAGATACGCAGTATTTT.

The chain links TRBV6-5 to TRBJ1-2; D is perhaps TRBD1 (5 bases). CDR1 MNHEY and CDR2 SVGAGI come from the germline V gene. The CDR3 contains 10 residues. V gave up 10 bases and J gave up 6 bases, with 9 bases separating them. CDR3 protein: CATRGDGYTF. The CDR3 DNA reads as TGTGCCACCAGAGGGGATGGCTACACCTTC.

The chain recombines TRBV10-2 with TRBJ1-2, with a weak D call TRBD1 (5 bases). Trimming removed 3 bases at V and 6 bases at J, with 20 bases between. The CDR3 runs 16 residues. Germline V lookup: CDR1 WSHSY, CDR2 SAAADI. The CDR3: CASSDGGELYGDGYTF. The CDR3, as DNA: TGCGCCAGCAGTGATGGGGGGGAGTTATACGGGGATGGCTACACCTTC.

The CDR3 DNA follows: TGTGCCAGCAGTTTATCCCAGGAGGATGGGTTGGACGAGCAGTACTTC. It translates to CASSLSQEDGLDEQYF. The chain combines TRBV28 with TRBJ2-7; possible D gene TRBD2, 5 bases. The CDR3 runs to 16 residues. The germline gives CDR1 MDHEN, CDR2 SYDVKM. V lost 1 base to trimming and J lost 5 bases, with 18 bases between them. The complete variable domain, with remaining parts taken from reference TRBV28 and TRBJ2-7, reads DVKVTQSSRYLVKRTGEKVFLECVQDMDHENMFWYRQDPGLGLRLIYFSYDVKMKEKGDIPEGYSVSREKKERFSLILESASTNQTSMYLCASSLSQEDGLDEQYFGPGTRLTVT.

The V and J genes are TRBV4-2 and TRBJ1-1, with D possibly being TRBD1 (5 bases). Trimming cost V 3 bases and J 6 bases, with 23 bases left between them. Germline CDR1 and CDR2: LGHNA and YNFKEQ. The CDR3 runs 17 residues. This chain's CDR3 is CASSQDPNGGSGAEAFF. The CDR3 DNA reads as TGTGCCAGCAGCCAGGACCCTAATGGGGGGTCCGGCGCTGAAGCTTTCTTT.

The CDR3 region has the DNA TGTGCCAGCAGCCCGTCGGTGGCGAACACCGGGGAGCTGTTTTTT. This gives the protein CASSPSVANTGELFF. This rearrangement joins TRBV5-5 to TRBJ2-2, with D unclear. There are 15 residues in the CDR3. Trimming shortened V by 4 bases and J by 0 bases, and 10 bases separated the two germline ends. CDR1 is SGHKS, CDR2 YYEKEE, per germline (reference sequence). The full variable domain, with the rest looked up from reference TRBV5-5 and TRBJ2-2, is DAGVTQSPTHLIKTRGQQVTLRCSPISGHKSVSWYQQVLGQGPQFIFQYYEKEERGRGNFPDRFSARQFPNYSSELNVNALLLGDSALYLCASSPSVANTGELFFGEGSRLTVL.

The V call is TRBV5-1, the J call TRBJ1-5; D is undetermined. The V gene lost 4 bases and the J gene lost 3 bases, with 11 bases spanning the gap. Germline CDR1 reads SGHRS; CDR2 reads YFSETQ. This CDR3 is built from 14 residues. CDR3 residues: CASSPGGDNQPQHF. DNA for the CDR3: TGCGCCAGCAGCCCGGGCGGGGACAATCAGCCCCAGCATTTT. The full variable domain, in which reference TRBV5-1 and TRBJ1-5 provide the parts outside the CDR3, is KAGVTQTPRYLIKTRGQQVTLSCSPISGHRSVSWYQQTPGQGLQFLFEYFSETQRNKGNFPGRFSGRQFSNSRSEMNVSTLELGDSALYLCASSPGGDNQPQHFGDGTRLSIL.

This clone was observed a few times. The genes are TRBV2 and TRBJ2-7, with D tentatively TRBD1 (5 bases). This CDR3 is 14 amino acids long. The germline V gene has CDR1 SNHLY and CDR2 FYNNEI. The V and J ends lost 6 bases and 3 bases respectively, with 15 bases between them. CDR3 DNA: TGTGCCAGCAGCCCAGCAGGGTTTCGCTACGAGCAGTACTTC. The encoded protein is CASSPAGFRYEQYF.

The chain joins TRBV27 to TRBJ1-4, with TRBD1 matching 7 bases. The CDR3 is 17 residues long. Unmatched junction bases numbered 11, after V lost 3 bases and J lost 4 bases. Looked up from germline, CDR1 is MNHEY and CDR2 is SMNVEV (reference sequence). CDR3 in DNA: TGTGCCAGCAGTTTCCCCATCCGGGACAGACTTAATGAAAAACTGTTTTTT. Amino acids: CASSFPIRDRLNEKLFF.

This clone was counted once. This rearrangement joins TRBV19 to TRBJ2-1, with D tentatively TRBD1 (6 bases). CDR3 length: 15 amino acids. Deletions cut 3 bases from V and 9 bases from J, with 18 bases between. Per the germline V gene, CDR1 is LNHDA and CDR2 is SQIVND (reference sequence). The chain's CDR3 is CASSIFQGPLSEQFF. The CDR3 nucleotides are TGTGCCAGTAGTATCTTCCAGGGGCCCCTGAGTGAGCAGTTCTTC.

This chain links TRBV5-4 with TRBJ2-5, with D perhaps matching TRBD2 (6 bases). The CDR3 spans 13 residues. Between the trimmed V and J ends, which lost 1 base and 3 bases, there was a span of 7 bases. The V gene's germline CDR1 is SGHNT and CDR2 YYREEE (reference sequence). CDR3 nucleotides: TGTGCCAGCAGCTTGCCGGGGGAAGAGACCCAGTACTTC. It is translated as CASSLPGEETQYF.

CDR3 amino acids: CASSAAGGTEAFF. CDR3 in DNA: TGCGCCAGCAGTGCGGCAGGGGGGACTGAAGCTTTCTTT. The rearrangement joins TRBV10-1 to TRBJ1-1, with 7 bases matching TRBD1. V dropped 4 bases and J dropped 5; count of bases not matched to a gene: 4. This CDR3 has 13 amino acids. Germline loops: CDR1 WNHNN, CDR2 SYGVQD (reference sequence).

V gene TRBV7-9 combines with J gene TRBJ2-5; 8 bases align to TRBD2. Germline values: CDR1 SEHNR, CDR2 FQNEAQ (reference sequence). The CDR3 has 14 residues. V lost 3 bases and J lost 5; bases outside the gene matches: 5. The CDR3 loop reads CASSFSGGRETQYF. DNA for the CDR3: TGTGCCAGCAGCTTTAGCGGCGGGAGGGAGACCCAGTACTTC.